Following are 20 T cell receptor beta chains from one sample sequenced in a study of T cell repertoires in cytomegalovirus infection. TCRdb ran MiXCR on the reads and lists one entry per CDR3 protein. The sample has tens of thousands of distinct CDR3 sequences, 4% seen once. Sequenced sample: PBMCs. The source of these receptors is a human donor in good health (CMV status not recorded). Some clones in this sample may be carry-over from other donors' samples.

As regards this clonotype: A read error is possible here, since a much larger clone lies one base away. The DNA for the CDR3 is TGTGTCAGCCAACCCTCGAGAGGAGGGGGACCTCAGCCCCAGCATTTT. The encoded protein is CVSQPSRGGGPQPQHF. V usage is TRBV6-8 and J usage is TRBJ1-5; D possibly corresponds to TRBD1 (6 bases). Germline V CDR1 and CDR2: MNHGY, SAAAGT. This CDR3 spans 16 amino acids.

There are many counts of this clonotype. The V and J genes are TRBV20-1 and TRBJ2-5, with 9 bases lining up with TRBD2. Per germline, CDR1 DFQATT and CDR2 SNEGSKA (reference sequence). The CDR3 runs 11 residues. V lost 8 bases, J lost 4 bases, and 2 bases stayed unmatched. The CDR3 is CSPLAGETQYF. Written as DNA, the CDR3 is TGCAGTCCACTAGCGGGAGAGACCCAGTACTTC.

This clonotype was detected only a few times. This rearrangement joins TRBV5-1 to TRBJ1-1; D uncertain. The germline gives CDR1 SGHRS, CDR2 YFSETQ. The CDR3 covers 15 residues. Trimming shortened V by 0 bases and J by 1 base, and 10 bases separated the two germline ends. The CDR3 DNA sequence: TGCGCCAGCAGCTTGGAATTTCGCGGGAACACTGAAGCTTTCTTT. Translating gives CASSLEFRGNTEAFF.

In its sample, this clonotype was seen many times. The chain uses TRBV20-1 and TRBJ1-4; D remains ambiguous. V was pared by 4 bases and J by 0 bases, with 15 bases between. The germline V gene has CDR1 DFQATT and CDR2 SNEGSKA (reference sequence). The CDR3 sequence is 16 residues long. In nucleotides, the CDR3 is TGCAGTGCTATATCCCAGGCTCCGACAACTAATGAAAAACTGTTTTTT. Translation gives CSAISQAPTTNEKLFF.

This clonotype showed up just a few times. The chain employs TRBV7-8 and TRBJ1-2; D not resolved. Germline lookup yields CDR1 SGHVS and CDR2 FQNEAQ. The CDR3 has 15 amino acids. Between the trimmed V and J ends, which lost 1 base and 0 bases, there was a span of 9 bases. CDR3 protein: CASSLDTLTNYGYTF. The CDR3, as DNA: TGTGCCAGCAGCTTAGATACTCTAACTAACTATGGCTACACCTTC.

This clonotype was seen ten or more times. The chain is built from TRBV28 and TRBJ1-1; no clear D gene. The CDR3 is made up of 11 amino acids. V gave up 8 bases and J gave up 1 base, with 5 bases separating them. Germline CDR1 MDHEN, CDR2 SYDVKM. The CDR3 DNA follows: TGTGCCAGCGTACAGAACACTGAAGCTTTCTTT. Its translation is CASVQNTEAFF.

This clonotype was recorded at least ten times. The chain links TRBV7-3 to TRBJ1-4; the D gene is possibly TRBD1 (6 bases). CDR1 SGHTA and CDR2 FQGTGA come from the germline V gene. This CDR3 is 17 amino acids long. The V end lost 4 bases, the J end lost 4 bases, and 19 bases lay between the germline ends. Here the CDR3 DNA reads TGTGCCAGCAGCTCGACAGGTCGAGTACGCCATAATGAAAAACTGTTTTTT. Its translation is CASSSTGRVRHNEKLFF.

This clonotype was counted many times. A read error may produce the germline difference seen at one junction end. The V call is TRBV7-6, the J call TRBJ1-1; possibly TRBD1 for D (5 bases). Germline CDR1 reads SGHVS; CDR2 reads FNYEAQ. The CDR3 has 13 amino acids. CDR3 sequence reads: CASSSGAPSDAFF. For the CDR3, the DNA is TGTGCCAGCAGCTCCGGGGCCCCGTCTGATGCTTTCTTT.

This clonotype was seen repeatedly, ten times or more. The chain links TRBV7-2 to TRBJ1-2, with D unclear. V lost 0 bases and J 3 bases, leaving 17 bases between the germline ends. Germline CDR1 and CDR2: SGHTA and FQGNSA. CDR3 length: 17 residues. In DNA form, the CDR3 reads TGTGCCAGCAGCTTAGCGGGTAACGGAGAACGGTACTATGGCTACACCTTC. Its translation: CASSLAGNGERYYGYTF.

This clonotype was observed at least ten times. The chain joins TRBV7-2 to TRBJ1-3; TRBD1 agrees at 9 bases. The CDR3 has 16 residues. Trimming cost V 5 bases and J 6 bases; bases outside gene matches: 11. Germline CDR1 and CDR2: SGHTA and FQGNSA. CDR3 DNA sequence: TGTGCCAGCAGCCAAAATTCGGGACAGGGTTTAAACACCATATATTTT. Amino acids: CASSQNSGQGLNTIYF.

There are many counts of this clonotype. The chain links TRBV9 to TRBJ2-3; 7 bases align to TRBD2. CDR3 size: 17 residues. Germline CDR1 SGDLS, CDR2 YYNGEE. With V trimmed by 3 bases and J by 4 bases, 14 bases remained unmatched. The CDR3 sequence: CASSGRMAGDWADTQYF. The CDR3 nucleotides are TGTGCCAGCAGCGGAAGAATGGCGGGAGACTGGGCAGATACGCAGTATTTT.

This clonotype occurred many times. V gene TRBV7-8 combines with J gene TRBJ2-7; 7 positions match TRBD1. This CDR3 has 13 residues. V was pared by 3 bases and J by 2 bases, with 1 base of the junction left unmatched. Per the germline V gene, CDR1 is SGHVS and CDR2 is FQNEAQ. The CDR3 loop is CASSLTGTYEQYF. The CDR3, as DNA: TGTGCCAGCAGCTTGACAGGGACCTACGAGCAGTACTTC.

The chain recombines TRBV7-2 with TRBJ2-2; no definite D call. V was cut by 2 bases and J by 6 bases, with 7 bases left in between. The germline CDR1 and CDR2 sequences are SGHTA and FQGNSA. The length of the CDR3 is 13 residues. The CDR3 DNA follows: TGTGCCAGCAGCTTATCGGTGGCCGGGGAGCTGTTTTTT. Amino acids: CASSLSVAGELFF.

The sample holds many counts of this clonotype. The chain carries TRBV6-5 and TRBJ2-6, with TRBD2 matching 11 bases. After removal of 5 bases from V and 0 bases from J, the junction contained 9 bases not matched to a gene. The CDR3 has 19 amino acids. Germline lookup yields CDR1 MNHEY and CDR2 SVGAGI. CDR3 sequence reads: CASSPYSLAGGSGANVLTF. The CDR3 DNA sequence: TGTGCCAGCAGTCCCTACTCCCTAGCGGGAGGCTCTGGGGCCAACGTCCTGACTTTC.

This clonotype was seen once. A single base separates this from a much larger clone, so it may be a read error. V and J are TRBV7-2 and TRBJ2-3; no clear D. The germline V gene has CDR1 SGHTA and CDR2 FQGNSA. This CDR3 comprises 14 residues. Between the trimmed V and J ends, which lost 5 bases and 2 bases, there was a span of 11 bases. The CDR3 sequence: CASSPPRTTDTQYF. The CDR3 DNA reads as TGTGCCAGCAGCCCCCCAAGAACCACAGATACGCAGTATTTT.

This clonotype has at least ten counts. The V gene is TRBV7-3, the J gene TRBJ2-3, with D perhaps matching TRBD2 (5 bases). CDR1 is SGHTA and CDR2 is FQGTGA in the germline V gene. Deletions cut 6 bases from V and 1 base from J, with 14 bases between. This CDR3 has 15 amino acids. CDR3 sequence reads: CASSRGSGGTDTQYF. The DNA for the CDR3 is TGTGCCAGCAGTCGAGGGTCCGGGGGCACAGATACGCAGTATTTT.

This clonotype showed up many times. The V and J genes are TRBV7-2 and TRBJ1-1; D ambiguous. This CDR3 contains 14 residues. Trimming pared 3 bases from V and 5 bases from J, leaving 13 bases between. CDR1 is SGHTA and CDR2 is FQGNSA in the germline V gene. Here the CDR3 DNA reads TGTGCCAGCAGCTTGGACCTCGGGCGGACTGAAGCTTTCTTT. Amino acids: CASSLDLGRTEAFF.

There are many counts of this clonotype. The rearrangement joins TRBV7-2 to TRBJ1-1, with D possibly being TRBD1 (5 bases). Germline CDR1 reads SGHTA; CDR2 reads FQGNSA. Trimming removed 1 base at V and 3 bases at J, with 9 bases between. The CDR3 spans 14 residues. Written as DNA, the CDR3 is TGTGCCAGCAGCTTAGGGGGCGCGGACACTGAAGCTTTCTTT. It encodes CASSLGGADTEAFF. Full variable domain (remainder filled in from reference TRBV7-2 and TRBJ1-1): GAGVSQSPSNKVTEKGKDVELRCDPISGHTALYWYRQSLGQGLEFLIYFQGNSAPDKSGLPSDRFSAERTGGSVSTLTIQRTQQEDSAVYLCASSLGGADTEAFFGQGTRLTVV.

This clonotype occurred many times. This chain connects TRBV7-2 to TRBJ1-1; 8 nucleotides line up with TRBD1. This CDR3 is 15 amino acids long. CDR1 and CDR2 (germline): SGHTA, FQGNSA. After removal of 0 bases from V and 1 base from J, the junction contained 1 base not matched to a gene. Here the CDR3 DNA reads TGTGCCAGCAGCTTAGCGGGGACAGGGAACACTGAAGCTTTCTTT. It codes for CASSLAGTGNTEAFF. Combining the CDR3 with reference TRBV7-2 and TRBJ1-1 gives the whole variable domain GAGVSQSPSNKVTEKGKDVELRCDPISGHTALYWYRQSLGQGLEFLIYFQGNSAPDKSGLPSDRFSAERTGGSVSTLTIQRTQQEDSAVYLCASSLAGTGNTEAFFGQGTRLTVV.

This clonotype was seen repeatedly, ten times or more. This rearrangement joins TRBV28 to TRBJ2-5, with 7 bases matching TRBD2. Germline V gives CDR1 MDHEN, CDR2 SYDVKM. The CDR3 runs to 13 residues. J lost 4 bases, V lost 4 bases, and 3 bases had no gene match. CDR3 DNA: TGTGCCAGCAGTTGGGGGGGAATAGAGACCCAGTACTTC. Encoded protein: CASSWGGIETQYF.